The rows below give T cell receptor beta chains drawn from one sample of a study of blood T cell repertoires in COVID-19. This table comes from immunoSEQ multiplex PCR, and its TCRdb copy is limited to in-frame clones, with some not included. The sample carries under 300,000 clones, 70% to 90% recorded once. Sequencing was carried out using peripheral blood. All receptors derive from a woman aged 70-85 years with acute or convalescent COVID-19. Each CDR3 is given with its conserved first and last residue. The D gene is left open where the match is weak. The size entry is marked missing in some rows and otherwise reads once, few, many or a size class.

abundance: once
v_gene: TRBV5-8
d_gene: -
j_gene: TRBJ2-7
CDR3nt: TGTGCCAGCAGCTTGGCCCAGATTTACTTC
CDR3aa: CASSLAQIYF

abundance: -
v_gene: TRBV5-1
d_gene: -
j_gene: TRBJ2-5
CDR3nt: TGCGCCAGCAGGGCGGGGACGGAAGAGACCCAGTACTTC
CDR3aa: CASRAGTEETQYF

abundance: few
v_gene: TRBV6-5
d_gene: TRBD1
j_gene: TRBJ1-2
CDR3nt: TGTGCCAGCAGTTTGGGACAGACGATTAACTATGGCTACACCTTC
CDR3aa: CASSLGQTINYGYTF

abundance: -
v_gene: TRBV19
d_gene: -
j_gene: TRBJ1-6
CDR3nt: TGTGCCAGTAGCCCCCCCCGGGGAAATAATTCACCCCTCCACTTT
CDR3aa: CASSPPRGNNSPLHF

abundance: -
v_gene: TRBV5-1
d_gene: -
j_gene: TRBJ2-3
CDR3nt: TGCGCCAGCAGCCTTCGGACAGGCACAGATACGCAGTATTTT
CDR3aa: CASSLRTGTDTQYF

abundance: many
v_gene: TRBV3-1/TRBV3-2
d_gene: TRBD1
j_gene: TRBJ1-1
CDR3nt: TGTGCCAGCAGCCAAGCCGATTCCTGGACAGGGACCGCTTTCTTT
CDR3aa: CASSQADSWTGTAFF

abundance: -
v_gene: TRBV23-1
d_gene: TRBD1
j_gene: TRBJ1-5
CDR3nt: TGCGCCAGCAGTCAATCCACCAGACAGGGGGGTCTGAATAGCAATCAGCCCCAGCATTTT
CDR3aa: CASSQSTRQGGLNSNQPQHF

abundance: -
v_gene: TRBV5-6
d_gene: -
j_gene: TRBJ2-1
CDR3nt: TGTGCCAGCAGCTTCAGGGGTTACTACAATGAGCAGTTCTTC
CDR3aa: CASSFRGYYNEQFF

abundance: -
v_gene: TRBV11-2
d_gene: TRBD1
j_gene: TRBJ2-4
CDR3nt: TGTGCCAGCAGCTTCCGGGACAGAATTAAAAACATTCAGTACTTC
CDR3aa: CASSFRDRIKNIQYF

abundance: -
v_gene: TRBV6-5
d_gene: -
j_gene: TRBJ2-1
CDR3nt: TGTGCCACCCTCAAACCGACTAGACCGAATGAGCAGTTCTTC
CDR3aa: CATLKPTRPNEQFF

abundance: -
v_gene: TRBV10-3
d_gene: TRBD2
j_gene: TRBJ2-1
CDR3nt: TGTGCCATCAGCGGGGGGGCCTGGGAGCAGTTCTTC
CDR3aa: CAISGGAWEQFF

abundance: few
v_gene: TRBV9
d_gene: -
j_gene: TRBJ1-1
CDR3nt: TGTGCCAGCAGCGTAGACCGCCAGCCTCTAGGTAACACTGAAGCTTTCTTT
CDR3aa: CASSVDRQPLGNTEAFF

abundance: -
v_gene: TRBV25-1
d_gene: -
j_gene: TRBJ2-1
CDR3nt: TGTGCCAGCAGTGACCCCTCGGGGACCTACAATGAGCAGTTCTTC
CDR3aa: CASSDPSGTYNEQFF

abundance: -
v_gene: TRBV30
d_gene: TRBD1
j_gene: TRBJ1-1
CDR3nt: TGTGCCTGGAGGGGGACAGGGGACACTGAAGCTTTCTTT
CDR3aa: CAWRGTGDTEAFF

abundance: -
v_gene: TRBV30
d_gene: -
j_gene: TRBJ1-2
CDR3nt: TGTGCCTCAGTATGGGAGGGCCATGGCTACACCTTC
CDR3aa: CASVWEGHGYTF

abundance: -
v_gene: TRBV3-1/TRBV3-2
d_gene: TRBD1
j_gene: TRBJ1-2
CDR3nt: TGTGCCAGCAGCCAAGATGCGACAATGGGACAGCTCTATGGCTACACCTTC
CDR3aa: CASSQDATMGQLYGYTF

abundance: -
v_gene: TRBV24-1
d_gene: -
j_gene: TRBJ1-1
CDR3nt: TGTGCCACCAGTGACCTTGAGGGGGACCCAGCTTTCTTT
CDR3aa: CATSDLEGDPAFF

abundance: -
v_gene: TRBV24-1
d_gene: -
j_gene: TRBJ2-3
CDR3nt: TGTGCCACCAGTGATTTAAGGGCGGGTACGCAGTATTTT
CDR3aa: CATSDLRAGTQYF

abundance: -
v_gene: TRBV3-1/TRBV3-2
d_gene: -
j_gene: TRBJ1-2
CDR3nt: TGTGCCAGCAGCCAAGACGGCAGGCCTTATTATGGCTACACCTTC
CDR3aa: CASSQDGRPYYGYTF

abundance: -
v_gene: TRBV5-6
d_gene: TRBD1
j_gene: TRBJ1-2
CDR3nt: TGTGCCAGCACCGAACAGGGGTATGGCTACACCTTC
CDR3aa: CASTEQGYGYTF

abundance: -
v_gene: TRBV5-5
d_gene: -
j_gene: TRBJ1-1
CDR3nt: TGTGCCAGCAGCTTACAGACAATAAACACTGAAGCTTTCTTT
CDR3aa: CASSLQTINTEAFF

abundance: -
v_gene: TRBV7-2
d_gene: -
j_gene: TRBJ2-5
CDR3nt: TGTGCCAGCAGCTTTCGGCAGGGCGGAGAGACCCAGTACTTC
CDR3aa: CASSFRQGGETQYF

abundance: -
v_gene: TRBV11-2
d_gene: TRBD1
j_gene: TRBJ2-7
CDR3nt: TGTGCCAGCAGCTTGACAGGGGGCGGCGAGCAGTACTTC
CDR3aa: CASSLTGGGEQYF

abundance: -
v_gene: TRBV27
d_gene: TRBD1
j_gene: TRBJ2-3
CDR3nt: TGTGCCAGCAGCCGGGGACAGTTCACAGATACGCAGTATTTT
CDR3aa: CASSRGQFTDTQYF

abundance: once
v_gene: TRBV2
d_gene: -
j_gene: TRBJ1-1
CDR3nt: TGTGCCAGCAGTGTCCAGGGAAGCAAAACTGAAGCTTTCTTT
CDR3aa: CASSVQGSKTEAFF

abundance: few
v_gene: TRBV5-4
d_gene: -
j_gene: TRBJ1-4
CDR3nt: TGTGCCAGCAGCTCCCGGGTGCGGGGGAAAGAAAAACTGTTTTTT
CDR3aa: CASSSRVRGKEKLFF

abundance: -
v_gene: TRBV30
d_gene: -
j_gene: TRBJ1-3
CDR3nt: TGTGCCTGGAGTGTATACTTTACAGGGACAAACACCATATATTTT
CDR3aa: CAWSVYFTGTNTIYF

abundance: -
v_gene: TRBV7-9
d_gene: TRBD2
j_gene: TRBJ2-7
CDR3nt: TGTGCCAGCAGCTTACTGGGACTAGATGTCCACGAGCAGTACTTC
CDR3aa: CASSLLGLDVHEQYF

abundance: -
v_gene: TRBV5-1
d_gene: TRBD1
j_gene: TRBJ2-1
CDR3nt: TGCGCCAGCAGCTTCACAGGGGGAAGAGGCGATGAGCAGTTCTTC
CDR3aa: CASSFTGGRGDEQFF

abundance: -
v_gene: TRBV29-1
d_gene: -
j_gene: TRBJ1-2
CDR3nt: TGCAGCGTTGAATCAGGGGACCACGGCTACACCTTC
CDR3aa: CSVESGDHGYTF

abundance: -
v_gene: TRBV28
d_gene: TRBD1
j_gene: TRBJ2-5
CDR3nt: TGTGCCAGCAGTTCCAGGCGGGGACAGGGGCTGGGGGAGACCCAGTACTTC
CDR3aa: CASSSRRGQGLGETQYF

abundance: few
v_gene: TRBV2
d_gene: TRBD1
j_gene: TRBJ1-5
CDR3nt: TGTGCCAGCACCTGGACAGGGCAAAATCAGCCCCAGCATTTT
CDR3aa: CASTWTGQNQPQHF

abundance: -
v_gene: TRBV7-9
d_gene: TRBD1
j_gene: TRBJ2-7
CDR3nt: TGTGCCAGCAGCTCCGGACAGGGGGAAGATCTGGGAGAGCAGTACTTC
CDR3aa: CASSSGQGEDLGEQYF

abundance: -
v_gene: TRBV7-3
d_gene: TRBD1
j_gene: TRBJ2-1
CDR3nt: TGTGCCAGCAGCTTAACGGGACAGAGCTACAATGAGCAGTTCTTC
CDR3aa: CASSLTGQSYNEQFF

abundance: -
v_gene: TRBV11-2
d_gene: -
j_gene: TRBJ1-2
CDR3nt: TGTGCCAGCAGCTTACAGGGGAGCTATGGCTACACCTTC
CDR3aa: CASSLQGSYGYTF

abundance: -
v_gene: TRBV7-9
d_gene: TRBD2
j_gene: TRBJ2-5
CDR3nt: TGTGCCAGCAGCCAACGGGGGGAAGAGACCCAGTACTTC
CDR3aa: CASSQRGEETQYF

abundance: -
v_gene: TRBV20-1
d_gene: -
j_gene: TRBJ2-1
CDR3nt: TGCAGTGCCCTCCTAGCTGAGCAGTTCTTC
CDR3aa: CSALLAEQFF

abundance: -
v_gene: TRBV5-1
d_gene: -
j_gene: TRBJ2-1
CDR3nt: TGCGCCAGCAGCCGGACCCCGCGGGACGGGCACAATGAGCAGTTCTTC
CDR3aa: CASSRTPRDGHNEQFF

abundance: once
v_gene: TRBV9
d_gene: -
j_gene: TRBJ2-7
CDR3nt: TGTGCCAGCAGCGCGCGGGACCTCTATTCCTACGAGCAGTACTTC
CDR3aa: CASSARDLYSYEQYF

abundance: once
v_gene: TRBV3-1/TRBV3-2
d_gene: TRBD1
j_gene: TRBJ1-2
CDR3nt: TGTGCCAGCAGCCACAACAGGGGGGATGGCTACACCTTC
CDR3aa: CASSHNRGDGYTF

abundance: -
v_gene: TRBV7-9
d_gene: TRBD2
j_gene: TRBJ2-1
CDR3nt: TGTGCCAGCAGCTTCCGGCGGGGGGGCAGCAATGAGCAGTTCTTC
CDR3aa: CASSFRRGGSNEQFF

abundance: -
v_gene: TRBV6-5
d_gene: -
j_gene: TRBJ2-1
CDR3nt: TGTGCCAGCAGTTATCAGGCTTCAATAGGATGGCAGTTCTTC
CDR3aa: CASSYQASIGWQFF